Listed here are 2 T cell receptor beta chains from one sample, sequenced in a study of OX40 agonist ivuxolimab in advanced cancers. Sequencing was performed with immunoSEQ multiplex PCR; in TCRdb, only in-frame clones are kept and a portion is missing. The sample shows roughly 59,000 clones, around 81% of them seen only once. The sample here was CD4+ or CD8+ T cells sorted from blood, taken in a trial of the OX40 agonist ivuxolimab. The receptors come from an adult with an advanced solid tumor such as melanoma, head and neck, liver or kidney cancer.

The gene calls are TRBV6-1 and TRBJ1-3, with D unclear. The germline gives CDR1 MNHNS, CDR2 SASEGT. Trimming shortened V by 7 bases and J by 3 bases, and 7 bases separated the two germline ends. This CDR3 contains 12 residues. The CDR3 sequence is CASTTNGNTIYF. The CDR3 DNA follows: TGTGCCAGCACCACCAATGGAAACACCATATATTTT.

The gene calls are TRBV4-1 and TRBJ2-1; D not resolved. V gave up 2 bases and J gave up 7 bases, with 3 bases separating them. Germline assignment: CDR1 MGHRA and CDR2 YSYEKL. CDR3 length: 11 amino acids. The CDR3 is CASSQQNEQFF. DNA for the CDR3: TGCGCCAGCAGCCAACAGAATGAGCAGTTCTTC.